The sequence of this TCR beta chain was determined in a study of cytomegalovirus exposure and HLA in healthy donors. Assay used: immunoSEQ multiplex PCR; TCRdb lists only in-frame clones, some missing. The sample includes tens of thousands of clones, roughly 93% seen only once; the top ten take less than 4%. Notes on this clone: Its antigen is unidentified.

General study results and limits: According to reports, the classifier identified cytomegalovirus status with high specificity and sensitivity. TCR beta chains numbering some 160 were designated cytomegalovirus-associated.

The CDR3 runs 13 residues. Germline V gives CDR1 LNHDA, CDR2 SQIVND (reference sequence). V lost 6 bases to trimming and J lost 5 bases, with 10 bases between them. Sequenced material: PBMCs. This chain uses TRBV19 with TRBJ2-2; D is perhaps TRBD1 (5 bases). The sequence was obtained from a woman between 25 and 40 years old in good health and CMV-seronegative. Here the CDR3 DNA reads TGTGCCAGTAGCTTTCAGGGAACCGGGGAGCTGTTTTTT. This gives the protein CASSFQGTGELFF.